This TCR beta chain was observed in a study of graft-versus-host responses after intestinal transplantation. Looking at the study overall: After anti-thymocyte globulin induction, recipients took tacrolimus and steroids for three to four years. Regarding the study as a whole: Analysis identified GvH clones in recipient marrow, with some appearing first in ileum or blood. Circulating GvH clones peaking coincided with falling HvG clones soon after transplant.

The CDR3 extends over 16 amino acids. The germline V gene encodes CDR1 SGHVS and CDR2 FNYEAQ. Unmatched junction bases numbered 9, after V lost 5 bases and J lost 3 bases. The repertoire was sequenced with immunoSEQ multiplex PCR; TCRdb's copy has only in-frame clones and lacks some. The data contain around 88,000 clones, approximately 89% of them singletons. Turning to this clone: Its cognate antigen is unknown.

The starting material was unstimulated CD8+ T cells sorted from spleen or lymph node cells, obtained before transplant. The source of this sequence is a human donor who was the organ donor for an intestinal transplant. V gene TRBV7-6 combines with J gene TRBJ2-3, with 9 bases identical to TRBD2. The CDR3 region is CASSIISGSRTDTQYF. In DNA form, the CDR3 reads TGTGCCAGCAGCATCATTAGCGGGAGTCGTACAGATACGCAGTATTTT. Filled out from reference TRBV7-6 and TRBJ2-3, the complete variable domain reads GAGVSQSPRYKVTKRGQDVALRCDPISGHVSLYWYRQALGQGPEFLTYFNYEAQQDKSGLPNDRFSAERPEGSISTLTIQRTEQRDSAMYRCASSIISGSRTDTQYFGPGTRLTVL.